The 18 T cell receptor beta chains below were found in one sample sequenced in a study of neurological immune-mediated disorders. TCRdb reprocessed the 5' RACE reads with MiXCR, giving one entry per CDR3 protein. The data contain roughly 80,000 distinct CDR3 sequences, 5% to 6.5% of them singletons. Indicated time point: longitudinal time-point 2. The sequencing input was PBMCs. The receptors were gathered from a woman aged 55-70 years with multiple sclerosis.

This clonotype was seen repeatedly, ten times or more. The V and J genes are TRBV12-3 or TRBV12-4 and TRBJ2-3; no firm D call. CDR3 length: 14 residues. V shed 4 bases and J shed 0 bases, with 8 bases lying between them. CDR3 region: CASSYGGSTDTQYF. The CDR3 nucleotides read TGTGCCAGCAGTTATGGCGGAAGCACAGATACGCAGTATTTT.

This clonotype has ten or more counts. The chain couples TRBV21-1 to TRBJ2-7; TRBD1, as called in the table, went unchecked against the DNA. TRBV21-1 is deemed a pseudogene. This CDR3 has 16 amino acids. CDR3 in DNA: TGTGCCAGCAGCATCATGCAGGGGGGCGTACTCTACGAGCAGTACTTC. Translated, it gives CASSIMQGGVLYEQYF.

This clonotype came up many times. V is TRBV12-3 or TRBV12-4 and J is TRBJ1-2; D gene uncertain. The CDR3 is made up of 12 amino acids. The V gene lost 3 bases and the J gene lost 7 bases, with 9 bases spanning the gap. CDR3 bases: TGTGCCAGCAGTTTTTGGGCTGGTGGCTACACCTTC. As protein: CASSFWAGGYTF.

This clonotype was counted many times. The chain combines TRBV5-1 with TRBJ2-1; D is ambiguous. The V gene's germline CDR1 is SGHRS and CDR2 YFSETQ. The CDR3 is made up of 14 amino acids. Trimming took 0 bases from V and 8 from J, leaving 12 bases between them. The CDR3 DNA is TGCGCCAGCAGCTTGGGGCAGGTGGACGATGAGCAGTTCTTC. Amino acid sequence: CASSLGQVDDEQFF.

This clonotype has a count of ten or more. The chain's CDR3 is CASSLEGGGQVEAFF. The CDR3 DNA follows: TGTGCCAGCAGCTTGGAAGGGGGGGGGCAGGTAGAAGCTTTCTTT. The chain employs TRBV5-5 and TRBJ1-1; perhaps TRBD1 as D (6 bases). V was pared by 0 bases and J by 8 bases, with 17 bases between. Germline CDR1 SGHKS, CDR2 YYEKEE (reference sequence). The CDR3 length is 15 residues.

Only a few counts were recorded for this clonotype. The V gene is TRBV6-1, the J gene TRBJ1-1, with a tentative D call TRBD1 (6 bases). The V and J ends lost 7 bases and 4 bases respectively, with 10 bases between them. Germline values: CDR1 MNHNS, CDR2 SASEGT. This CDR3 has 12 residues. This chain's CDR3 is CASTTGLTEAFF. For the CDR3, the DNA is TGTGCCAGCACCACAGGGCTCACTGAAGCTTTCTTT.

This clonotype was seen ten or more times. The gene calls are TRBV12-3 or TRBV12-4 and TRBJ1-2, with 10 bases aligning to TRBD1. V lost 4 bases to trimming and J lost 3 bases; unmatched junction nucleotides: 5. The CDR3 sequence is 15 residues long. CDR3 amino acids: CASSSWDRGYYGYTF. The CDR3 nucleotides read TGTGCCAGCAGTTCTTGGGACAGGGGTTACTATGGCTACACCTTC.

The rearrangement joins TRBV20-1 to TRBJ2-7; D is unclear. The CDR3 contains 13 residues. The germline V and J ends were trimmed by 5 bases and 4 bases, with 15 bases remaining between them. Germline V gene lookup returns CDR1 DFQATT and CDR2 SNEGSKA (reference sequence). The CDR3 nucleotides are TGCAGTGCTTATCGTGGGGTACCTTACGAGCAGTACTTC. Amino acids: CSAYRGVPYEQYF.

This clonotype was counted many times. The chain is built from TRBV20-1 and TRBJ1-5, with TRBD1 matching 9 bases. J gave up 9 bases and V 6 bases, and 9 bases lay outside the gene matches. The germline V gene has CDR1 DFQATT and CDR2 SNEGSKA (reference sequence). This CDR3 region has 13 residues. CDR3 in DNA: TGCAGTGCCACAGGGGGCGCAAATGGGCCCCAGCATTTT. This encodes CSATGGANGPQHF.

This clonotype was observed a few times. One junction end disagrees with the germline gene, perhaps due to a read error. This chain joins TRBV7-2 and TRBJ1-6; D might be TRBD1 (5 bases). The CDR3 runs 14 residues. In germline, CDR1 is SGHTA, CDR2 FQGNSA. In DNA form, the CDR3 reads TGTGCCAGCAGCCTAGCAGGGCTTGATTCACCCCTCCACTTT. It yields the protein CASSLAGLDSPLHF.

This clonotype ranks as medium-sized (0.01 to 0.1%). This rearrangement joins TRBV5-1 to TRBJ2-1; 9 bases are shared with TRBD1. CDR1 is SGHRS, CDR2 YFSETQ, per germline. This CDR3 has 14 amino acids. The V and J ends lost 4 bases and 8 bases, in that order; junction bases with no gene match: 7. DNA for the CDR3: TGCGCCAGCAGCCTGCTAACAGGGGGCGATGAGCAGTTCTTC. It yields the protein CASSLLTGGDEQFF.

There are many counts of this clonotype. The rearrangement links TRBV20-1 to TRBJ2-4, with TRBD1 matching 8 bases. The germline V gene has CDR1 DFQATT and CDR2 SNEGSKA (reference sequence). This CDR3 is 16 amino acids long. J gave up 0 bases and V 2 bases, and 6 bases lay outside the gene matches. The CDR3 loop reads CSARYPGQVAKNIQYF. The DNA for the CDR3 is TGCAGTGCTAGATATCCGGGACAGGTAGCCAAAAACATTCAGTACTTC.

The table lists this clonotype with many counts. The chain recombines TRBV11-2 with TRBJ1-2; maybe TRBD1 (5 bases). The CDR3 is 14 amino acids. Per germline, CDR1 SGHAT and CDR2 FQNNGV. Trimming left V 4 bases short and J 4 bases short, with 13 bases between. The DNA for the CDR3 is TGTGCCAGCAGCTCCTCTGGGGGATCCTATGGCTACACCTTC. It codes for CASSSSGGSYGYTF.

This clonotype was detected ten times or more. The gene calls are TRBV20-1 and TRBJ1-3; D perhaps matches TRBD1 (5 bases). This CDR3 has 20 residues. Germline loops: CDR1 DFQATT, CDR2 SNEGSKA (reference sequence). Trimming pared 6 bases from V and 0 bases from J, leaving 30 bases between. The CDR3 coding sequence is TGCAGTGCGAAGCCCTGGGAGGGGCCGTTAGTTCCAAGCTCTGGAAACACCATATATTTT. Residues: CSAKPWEGPLVPSSGNTIYF.

This clonotype has a count of ten or more. The genes are TRBV3-1 and TRBJ1-4; no reliable D call. The V gene lost 11 bases and the J gene lost 7 bases, with 17 bases spanning the gap. The CDR3 consists of 13 residues. Germline assignment: CDR1 LGHDT and CDR2 YNNKEL (reference sequence). The CDR3, as DNA: TGTGCCTCCGTCCCTTCGGTCGGTGAAAAACTGTTTTTT. Residues: CASVPSVGEKLFF.

This clonotype was detected many times. This sequence joins TRBV20-1 and TRBJ1-1; weak D call: TRBD1 (5 bases). The germline V gene has CDR1 DFQATT and CDR2 SNEGSKA (reference sequence). Trimming took 4 bases from V and 0 from J, leaving 9 bases between them. The CDR3 length is 13 residues. In DNA, the CDR3 is TGCAGTGCTACCGGGACCGTGAACACTGAAGCTTTCTTT. This codes for CSATGTVNTEAFF.

This clonotype was observed at least ten times. This chain links TRBV15 with TRBJ1-2; 8 nucleotides line up with TRBD1. The germline V gene has CDR1 LNHNV and CDR2 YYDKDF (reference sequence). The V segment lost 0 bases and the J segment 0 bases; nucleotides outside the gene matches: 3. The CDR3 runs 16 residues. The CDR3 sequence: CATSREGDRPNYGYTF. The CDR3 nucleotides are TGTGCCACCAGCAGAGAAGGGGACAGGCCTAACTATGGCTACACCTTC.

In its sample, this clonotype was seen many times. The chain is built from TRBV18 and TRBJ2-7, with 8 bases fitting TRBD1. Germline CDR1 KGHSH, CDR2 LQKENI. CDR3 length: 18 residues. Germline trimming cut 6 bases from V and 0 bases from J; bases unmatched to any gene: 16. This chain's CDR3 is CASSRTRLGRGPSYEQYF. The CDR3, as DNA: TGTGCCAGCTCCCGGACCCGTTTGGGCAGGGGGCCCTCCTACGAGCAGTACTTC.